These 22 T cell receptor beta chains share one sample of origin, sequenced in a study of neoadjuvant nivolumab and ipilimumab in lung cancer. Here immunoSEQ multiplex PCR was the method, and the copy in TCRdb shows in-frame clones only, minus some. The sample lists roughly 18,000 clones; around 86% were seen once. Sample: peripheral blood, taken before neoadjuvant nivolumab, alone or with ipilimumab. These receptor sequences come from an adult with non-small cell lung cancer.

The V gene is TRBV7-2, the J gene TRBJ2-1, with 9 bases fitting TRBD2. The germline V gene has CDR1 SGHTA and CDR2 FQGNSA. J was trimmed by 6 bases and V by 1 base; bases with no gene match: 7. There are 16 residues in the CDR3. CDR3 DNA sequence: TGTGCCAGCAGCTTAGACGGGGCGGGAGGGCCCAATGAGCAGTTCTTC. Translated: CASSLDGAGGPNEQFF.

CDR3 amino acids: CASSQDWGGYGYTF. DNA of the CDR3: TGCGCCAGCAGCCAAGATTGGGGGGGCTATGGCTACACCTTC. This sequence joins TRBV4-1 and TRBJ1-2, with D perhaps TRBD1 (5 bases). Per the germline V gene, CDR1 is MGHRA and CDR2 is YSYEKL. The CDR3 is 14 amino acids. Trimming cost V 0 bases and J 4 bases, with 9 bases left between them.

The chain employs TRBV6-5 and TRBJ2-1; 9 nucleotides agree with TRBD2. The V segment lost 0 bases and the J segment 2 bases; nucleotides outside the gene matches: 2. The CDR3 runs to 16 residues. Looked up from germline, CDR1 is MNHEY and CDR2 is SVGAGI. The CDR3 region has the DNA TGTGCCAGCAGTTACTCGTCTAGCGGGACCTACAATGAGCAGTTCTTC. Protein sequence: CASSYSSSGTYNEQFF.

The genes are TRBV5-4 and TRBJ1-2; no definite D call. Germline loops: CDR1 SGHNT, CDR2 YYREEE (reference sequence). V lost 4 bases to trimming and J lost 8 bases, with 15 bases between them. This CDR3 contains 13 residues. CDR3 nucleotide sequence: TGTGCCAGCAGCCCCACCCGAACACAGGGCTACACCTTC. Amino acid sequence: CASSPTRTQGYTF. The whole variable domain, filled in from reference TRBV5-4 and TRBJ1-2, reads ETGVTQSPTHLIKTRGQQVTLRCSSQSGHNTVSWYQQALGQGPQFIFQYYREEENGRGNFPPRFSGLQFPNYSSELNVNALELDDSALYLCASSPTRTQGYTFGSGTRLTVV.

The chain uses TRBV6-5 and TRBJ2-7; the D is unclear. The germline V gene has CDR1 MNHEY and CDR2 SVGAGI. The CDR3 sequence is 12 residues long. The V gene lost 2 bases and the J gene lost 6 bases, with 8 bases spanning the gap. The CDR3 loop reads CASSYPLGEQYF. The DNA of the CDR3 is TGTGCCAGCAGTTACCCTCTGGGCGAGCAGTACTTC.

This clone was recorded once. This chain uses TRBV7-8 with TRBJ2-7, with TRBD2 identical over 7 bases. Germline-derived CDR1 and CDR2 are SGHVS and FQNEAQ. V shed 5 bases, J shed 5 bases, and the junction held 9 bases outside the gene matches. The CDR3 contains 14 residues. The CDR3 DNA follows: TGTGCCAGCAGCCCTGGACTAGATCACCACGAGCAGTACTTC. This encodes CASSPGLDHHEQYF.

V usage is TRBV5-6 and J usage is TRBJ1-5, with unresolved D. The V gene lost 0 bases and the J gene lost 7 bases, with 8 bases spanning the gap. The germline V gene encodes CDR1 SGHDT and CDR2 YYEEEE. The CDR3 extends over 13 amino acids. CDR3 loop: CASSLGLSQPQHF. The CDR3 DNA reads as TGTGCCAGCAGCTTGGGATTGTCCCAGCCCCAGCATTTT. The full variable domain, its missing parts supplied by reference TRBV5-6 and TRBJ1-5, is DAGVTQSPTHLIKTRGQQVTLRCSPKSGHDTVSWYQQALGQGPQFIFQYYEEEERQRGNFPDRFSGHQFPNYSSELNVNALLLGDSALYLCASSLGLSQPQHFGDGTRLSIL.

This rearrangement joins TRBV14 to TRBJ1-1; a weak D match, TRBD1 (5 bases). The CDR3 consists of 12 residues. Germline assignment: CDR1 SGHDN and CDR2 FVKESK. Trimming shortened V by 4 bases and J by 7 bases, and 10 bases separated the two germline ends. The CDR3 is CASSPWTLEAFF. In DNA, the CDR3 is TGTGCCAGCAGCCCCTGGACACTTGAAGCTTTCTTT.

Only a few counts were recorded for this clone. This rearrangement joins TRBV18 to TRBJ1-1; D ambiguous. Per the germline V gene, CDR1 is KGHSH and CDR2 is LQKENI. Trimming shortened V by 1 base and J by 3 bases, and 6 bases separated the two germline ends. The CDR3 runs 13 residues. The CDR3 sequence: CASSPQQDTEAFF. CDR3 DNA sequence: TGTGCCAGCTCACCACAGCAAGACACTGAAGCTTTCTTT.

Only one count was recorded for this clone. The V and J genes are TRBV5-1 and TRBJ1-3, with D perhaps matching TRBD1 (6 bases). Per the germline V gene, CDR1 is SGHRS and CDR2 is YFSETQ. V gave up 4 bases and J gave up 6 bases, with 14 bases separating them. The CDR3 covers 14 residues. The CDR3 spells CASSRTGTTNTIYF. The CDR3, as DNA: TGCGCCAGCAGCAGAACAGGGACCACAAACACCATATATTTT.

The J gene is TRBJ1-5, the V gene TRBV28, with unresolved D. Germline loops: CDR1 MDHEN, CDR2 SYDVKM. Trimming left V 3 bases short and J 0 bases short, with 9 bases between. CDR3 length: 15 residues. The CDR3 DNA reads TGTGCCAGCAGTTTTGCCGATATTAGCAATCAGCCCCAGCATTTT. Protein sequence: CASSFADISNQPQHF.

The rearrangement links TRBV18 to TRBJ2-3; 12 bases line up with TRBD1. V shed 10 bases and J 6 bases; nucleotides not matched to a gene: 11. Germline V gene data show CDR1 as KGHSH and CDR2 as LQKENI. The CDR3 has 15 amino acids. CDR3: CATTPGQGAIDTQYF. The CDR3 DNA reads as TGTGCCACCACCCCGGGACAGGGGGCGATCGATACGCAGTATTTT.

This chain connects TRBV11-1 to TRBJ1-1; D gene unclear. Germline V CDR1 and CDR2: SGHAT, FQDESV (reference sequence). Trimming left V 3 bases short and J 5 bases short, with 16 bases between. This CDR3 comprises 15 residues. The CDR3 DNA reads TGTGCCAGCAGCTTTTCAGGTGAAGGGAAAACTGAAGCTTTCTTT. It encodes CASSFSGEGKTEAFF. The complete variable domain, with remaining parts taken from reference TRBV11-1 and TRBJ1-1, reads EAEVAQSPRYKITEKSQAVAFWCDPISGHATLYWYRQILGQGPELLVQFQDESVVDDSQLPKDRFSAERLKGVDSTLKIQPAELGDSAMYLCASSFSGEGKTEAFFGQGTRLTVV.

This chain links TRBV30 with TRBJ1-2, with no clear D. This CDR3 spans 14 amino acids. Germline V CDR1 and CDR2: GTSNPN, SVGIG (reference sequence). Between the trimmed V and J ends, which lost 1 base and 4 bases, there was a span of 13 bases. The CDR3 spells CAWSEDPSVYGYTF. CDR3 bases: TGTGCCTGGAGTGAGGACCCTTCCGTCTATGGCTACACCTTC.

The chain carries TRBV7-2 and TRBJ2-7; 7 bases map to TRBD2. The CDR3 length is 13 residues. Germline assignment: CDR1 SGHTA and CDR2 FQGNSA. Trimming took 5 bases from V and 7 from J; bases not matched to a gene: 8. The CDR3 DNA reads as TGTGCCAGCAGCACTTATGGCGGGGGTGAGCAGTACTTC. Protein product: CASSTYGGGEQYF.

The chain recombines TRBV4-1 with TRBJ1-2; D remains ambiguous. Trimming left V 4 bases short and J 1 base short, with 13 bases between. The germline CDR1 and CDR2 sequences are MGHRA and YSYEKL. The CDR3 totals 15 residues. The CDR3 coding sequence is TGCGCCAGCAGCCCTGACGGGGTATTTAACTATGGCTACACCTTC. Encoded protein: CASSPDGVFNYGYTF.

The rearrangement links TRBV4-1 to TRBJ2-1; TRBD2 is a possible D gene (7 bases). This CDR3 spans 14 amino acids. Germline V lookup: CDR1 MGHRA, CDR2 YSYEKL. The ends were cut back, 1 base at V and 9 bases at J, with 13 bases in the middle. The DNA of the CDR3 is TGCGCCAGCAGCCAAGTTGCGGGGGCTGGTGAGCAGTTCTTC. It specifies CASSQVAGAGEQFF.

The chain joins TRBV5-1 to TRBJ2-5; no clear D. Deletions cut 2 bases from V and 3 bases from J, with 2 bases between. The CDR3 consists of 11 residues. Germline V lookup: CDR1 SGHRS, CDR2 YFSETQ. The CDR3 region has the DNA TGCGCCAGCAGCTTTAAAGAGACCCAGTACTTC. Encoded protein: CASSFKETQYF.

The CDR3 DNA sequence: TGTGCCTGGGGGCGGTTGTATGGCTACACCTTC. Its protein product is CAWGRLYGYTF. The rearrangement joins TRBV30 to TRBJ1-2; D unclear. V lost 5 bases to trimming and J lost 5 bases, with 9 bases between them. The CDR3 extends over 11 amino acids. In germline, CDR1 is GTSNPN, CDR2 SVGIG (reference sequence).

This clone has just a few counts. The chain joins TRBV6-5 to TRBJ2-2, with TRBD1 matching over 7 bases. The V gene end was trimmed by 4 bases and the J gene end by 5 bases; junction bases not matched to a gene: 7. Germline CDR1 is MNHEY and CDR2 is SVGAGI. The CDR3 covers 15 residues. The CDR3 DNA follows: TGTGCCAGCAGTTCCAGCCCGACAGGGACCGGGGAGCTGTTTTTT. Translating gives CASSSSPTGTGELFF.

This clone turned up a few times. The V gene is TRBV5-1, the J gene TRBJ2-2; D is uncertain. V lost 0 bases, J lost 0 bases, and 3 bases lay in between. The CDR3 consists of 14 residues. Germline CDR1 SGHRS, CDR2 YFSETQ. The chain's CDR3 is CASSLDPNTGELFF. The CDR3 DNA reads TGCGCCAGCAGCTTGGACCCGAACACCGGGGAGCTGTTTTTT. The complete variable domain, with remaining parts taken from reference TRBV5-1 and TRBJ2-2, reads KAGVTQTPRYLIKTRGQQVTLSCSPISGHRSVSWYQQTPGQGLQFLFEYFSETQRNKGNFPGRFSGRQFSNSRSEMNVSTLELGDSALYLCASSLDPNTGELFFGEGSRLTVL.

The chain has TRBV7-8 and TRBJ2-7, with a possible D match to TRBD2 (6 bases). V was clipped by 5 bases and J by 4 bases, with 12 bases between them. Looked up from germline, CDR1 is SGHVS and CDR2 is FQNEAQ. This CDR3 is built from 13 residues. The chain's CDR3 is CASSLWDSYEQYF. The DNA for the CDR3 is TGTGCCAGCAGCCTCTGGGACTCTTACGAGCAGTACTTC.